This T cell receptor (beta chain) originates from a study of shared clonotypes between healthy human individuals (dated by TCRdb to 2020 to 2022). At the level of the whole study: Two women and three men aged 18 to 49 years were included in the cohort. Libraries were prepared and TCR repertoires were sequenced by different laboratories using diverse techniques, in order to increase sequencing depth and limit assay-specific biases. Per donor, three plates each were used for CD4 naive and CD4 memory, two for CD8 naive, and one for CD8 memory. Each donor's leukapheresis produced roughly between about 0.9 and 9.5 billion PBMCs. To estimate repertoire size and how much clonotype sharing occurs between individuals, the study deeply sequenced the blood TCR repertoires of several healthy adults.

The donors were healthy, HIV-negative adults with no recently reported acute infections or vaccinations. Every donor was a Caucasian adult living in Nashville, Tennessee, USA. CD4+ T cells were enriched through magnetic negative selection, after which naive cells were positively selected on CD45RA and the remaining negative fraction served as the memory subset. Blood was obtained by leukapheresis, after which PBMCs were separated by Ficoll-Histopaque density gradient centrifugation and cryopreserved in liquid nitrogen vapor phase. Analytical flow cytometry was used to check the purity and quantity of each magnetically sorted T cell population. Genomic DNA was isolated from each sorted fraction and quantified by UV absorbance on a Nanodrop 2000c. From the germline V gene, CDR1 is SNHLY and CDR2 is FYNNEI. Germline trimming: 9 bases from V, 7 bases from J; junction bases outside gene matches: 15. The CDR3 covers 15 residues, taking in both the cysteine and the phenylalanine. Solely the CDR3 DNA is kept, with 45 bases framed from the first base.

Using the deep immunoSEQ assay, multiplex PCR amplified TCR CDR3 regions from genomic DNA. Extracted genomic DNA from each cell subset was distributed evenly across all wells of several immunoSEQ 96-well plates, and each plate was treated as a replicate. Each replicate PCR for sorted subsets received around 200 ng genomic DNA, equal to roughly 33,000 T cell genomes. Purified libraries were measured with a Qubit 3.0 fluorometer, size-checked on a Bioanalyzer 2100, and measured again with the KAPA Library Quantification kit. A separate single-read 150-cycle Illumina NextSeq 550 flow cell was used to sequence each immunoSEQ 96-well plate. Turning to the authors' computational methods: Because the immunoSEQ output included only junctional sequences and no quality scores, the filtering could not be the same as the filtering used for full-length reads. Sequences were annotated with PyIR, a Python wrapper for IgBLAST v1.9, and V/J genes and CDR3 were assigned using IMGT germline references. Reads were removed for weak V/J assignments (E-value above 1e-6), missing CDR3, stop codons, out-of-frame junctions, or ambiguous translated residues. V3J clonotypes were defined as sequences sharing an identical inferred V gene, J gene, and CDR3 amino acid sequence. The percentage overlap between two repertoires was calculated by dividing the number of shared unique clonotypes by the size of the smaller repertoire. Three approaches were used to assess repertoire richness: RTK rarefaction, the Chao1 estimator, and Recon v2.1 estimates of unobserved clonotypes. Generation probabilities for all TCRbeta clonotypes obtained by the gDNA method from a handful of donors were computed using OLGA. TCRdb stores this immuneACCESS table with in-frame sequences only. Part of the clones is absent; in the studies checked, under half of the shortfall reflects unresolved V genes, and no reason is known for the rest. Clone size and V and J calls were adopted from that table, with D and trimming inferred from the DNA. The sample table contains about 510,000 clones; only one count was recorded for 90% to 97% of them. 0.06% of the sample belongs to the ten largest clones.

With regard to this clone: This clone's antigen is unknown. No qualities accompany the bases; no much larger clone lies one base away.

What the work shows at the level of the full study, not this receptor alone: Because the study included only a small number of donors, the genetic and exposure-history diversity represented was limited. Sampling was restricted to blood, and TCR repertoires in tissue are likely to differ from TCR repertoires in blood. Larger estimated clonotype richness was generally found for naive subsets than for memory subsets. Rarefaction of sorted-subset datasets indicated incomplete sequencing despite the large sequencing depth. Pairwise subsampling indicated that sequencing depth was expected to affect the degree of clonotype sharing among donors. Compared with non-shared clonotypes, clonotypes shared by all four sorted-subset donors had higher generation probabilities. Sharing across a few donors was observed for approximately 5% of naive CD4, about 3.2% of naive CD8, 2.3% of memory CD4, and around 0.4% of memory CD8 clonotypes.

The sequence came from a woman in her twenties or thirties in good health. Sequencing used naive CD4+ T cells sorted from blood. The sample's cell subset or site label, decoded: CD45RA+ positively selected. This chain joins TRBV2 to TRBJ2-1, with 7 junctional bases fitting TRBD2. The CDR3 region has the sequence CARVSGVISWNEQFF. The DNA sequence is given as TGTGCCAGGGTGAGCGGGGTAATCTCATGGAATGAGCAGTTCTTC. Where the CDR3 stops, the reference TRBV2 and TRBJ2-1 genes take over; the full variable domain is EPEVTQTPSHQVTQMGQEVILRCVPISNHLYFYWYRQILGQKVEFLVSFYNNEISEKSEIFDDQFSVERPDGSNFTLKIRSTKLEDSAMYFCARVSGVISWNEQFFGPGTRLTVL.